These 22 T cell receptor beta chains originate from one sample sequenced in a study of blood T cell repertoires in COVID-19. Generated by immunoSEQ multiplex PCR, the TCRdb table keeps only in-frame clones and is missing some. Of 380,000 or so clones listed, around 87% are singletons. The sample comprised PBMCs or T cells enriched from blood (not recorded which). Source of these receptors: a woman aged 30 to 39 with acute COVID-19.

The chain has TRBV14 and TRBJ1-2; 8 bases are shared with TRBD1. This CDR3 spans 16 amino acids. The J segment lost 4 bases and the V segment lost 2 bases, leaving 9 bases of the junction unmatched. Germline CDR1 reads SGHDN; CDR2 reads FVKESK. The CDR3 coding sequence is TGTGCCAGCAGCCAATCCTGGACAGGGAGGGGCTATGGCTACACCTTC. Amino acids: CASSQSWTGRGYGYTF.

The chain employs TRBV7-2 and TRBJ2-1; TRBD2 aligns across 9 bases. CDR1 is SGHTA, CDR2 FQGNSA, per germline. Trimming took 4 bases from V and 12 from J; bases not matched to a gene: 7. The CDR3 has 13 amino acids. CDR3 DNA: TGTGCCAGCAGCTCGAGCCCTAGCGGGGTGCAGTTCTTC. It specifies CASSSSPSGVQFF.

This clone showed up just once. The chain combines TRBV27 with TRBJ2-7; weak D call: TRBD2 (7 bases). The CDR3 extends over 18 amino acids. The germline V gene encodes CDR1 MNHEY and CDR2 SMNVEV (reference sequence). Trimming cost V 5 bases and J 3 bases, with 26 bases left between them. CDR3 nucleotides: TGTGCCAGCAGTGGGGGGGCAACAGGGAAAGGGTCTCTCTACGAGCAGTACTTC. Its protein product is CASSGGATGKGSLYEQYF.

V usage is TRBV19 and J usage is TRBJ1-5; D is undetermined. V dropped 3 bases and J dropped 1 base, with 10 bases sitting between them. Germline V gene sequence: CDR1 LNHDA, CDR2 SQIVND (reference sequence). There are 15 residues in the CDR3. The CDR3: CASSILPGSNQPQHF. CDR3 DNA: TGTGCCAGTAGTATTCTCCCAGGAAGCAATCAGCCCCAGCATTTT.

The J gene is TRBJ2-3, the V gene TRBV27; 11 bases line up with TRBD2. The CDR3 loop spans 17 amino acids. CDR1 and CDR2 (germline): MNHEY, SMNVEV (reference sequence). The V segment lost 3 bases and the J segment 1 base; nucleotides outside the gene matches: 6. CDR3 in amino acids: CASSFGTSGSGTDTQYF. The CDR3 coding sequence is TGTGCCAGCAGTTTCGGGACTAGCGGTTCCGGCACAGATACGCAGTATTTT.

Concerning this clone: Sequence at one end of the junction differs from germline and may be a read error. The chain couples TRBV30 to TRBJ1-1; weak D call: TRBD1 (5 bases). The CDR3 consists of 15 residues. The germline CDR1 and CDR2 sequences are GTSNPN and SVGIG (reference sequence). This CDR3 reads CAWSAKTETNPEAFF. CDR3 bases: TGTGCCTGGAGTGCAAAGACAGAGACGAACCCTGAAGCTTTCTTT.

The rearrangement uses TRBV7-8 and TRBJ2-1; 9 bases map to TRBD2. In germline, CDR1 is SGHVS, CDR2 FQNEAQ. CDR3 length: 13 amino acids. The junction had 5 bases not matched to a gene; V was cut back by 4 bases and J by 10 bases. This chain's CDR3 is CASSSGLASEQFF. CDR3 in DNA: TGTGCCAGCAGCTCGGGACTAGCTTCCGAGCAGTTCTTC.

This rearrangement joins TRBV27 to TRBJ1-6; 7 bases map to TRBD1. The CDR3 length is 15 residues. Germline loops: CDR1 MNHEY, CDR2 SMNVEV (reference sequence). The V gene end was trimmed by 0 bases and the J gene end by 8 bases; junction bases not matched to a gene: 4. DNA for the CDR3: TGTGCCAGCAGTTTATCCCCGCAGGGGGATTCACCCCTCCACTTT. Residues: CASSLSPQGDSPLHF.

The chain combines TRBV7-8 with TRBJ2-3; 10 bases are shared with TRBD2. J was trimmed by 2 bases and V by 1 base; bases with no gene match: 9. Germline CDR1 and CDR2: SGHVS and FQNEAQ. The length of the CDR3 is 18 residues. CDR3: CASSLEASGGLNTDTQYF. As DNA, the CDR3 is TGTGCCAGCAGCTTAGAGGCTAGCGGGGGCCTTAACACAGATACGCAGTATTTT.

The rearrangement links TRBV6-2 or TRBV6-3 to TRBJ2-3, with 12 bases matching TRBD2. The CDR3 is 17 amino acids. V gave up 3 bases and J gave up 6 bases; unmatched junction bases: 10. Germline V lookup: CDR1 MNHEY, CDR2 SVGEGT. In DNA form, the CDR3 reads TGTGCCAGCAGTTATCCCCTAGCGGGGGGGCCTTGGGATACGCAGTATTTT. It translates to CASSYPLAGGPWDTQYF.

The CDR3 reads CASSMVYPRDNSPLHF. In DNA form, the CDR3 reads TGTGCCAGTAGTATGGTATACCCCAGGGATAATTCACCCCTCCACTTT. The J gene is TRBJ1-6, the V gene TRBV19; a possible D gene is TRBD1 (5 bases). This CDR3 is built from 16 residues. V shed 3 bases and J shed 5 bases, with 14 bases lying between them. Germline assignment: CDR1 LNHDA and CDR2 SQIVND (reference sequence).

CDR3: CASSQEDRTRSPLHF. CDR3 bases: TGCGCCAGCAGCCAAGAAGACAGAACACGGTCACCCCTCCACTTT. The chain links TRBV4-1 to TRBJ1-6; maybe TRBD1 (5 bases). CDR1 and CDR2 (germline): MGHRA, YSYEKL. This CDR3 comprises 15 residues. With 0 bases removed from V and 10 bases from J, the gap between germline ends came to 13 bases.

V and J are TRBV5-1 and TRBJ2-1; 7 nucleotides match TRBD2. J gave up 2 bases and V 0 bases, and 8 bases lay outside the gene matches. This CDR3 is 17 amino acids long. Germline CDR1 is SGHRS and CDR2 is YFSETQ. The CDR3 coding sequence is TGCGCCAGCAGCTTGGTTGCGGGGCTAGCGGCCTACAATGAGCAGTTCTTC. Protein sequence: CASSLVAGLAAYNEQFF. Based on the CDR3 plus reference TRBV5-1 and TRBJ2-1, the full variable domain is KAGVTQTPRYLIKTRGQQVTLSCSPISGHRSVSWYQQTPGQGLQFLFEYFSETQRNKGNFPGRFSGRQFSNSRSEMNVSTLELGDSALYLCASSLVAGLAAYNEQFFGPGTRLTVL.

The chain links TRBV7-9 to TRBJ1-2, with TRBD1 matching 7 bases. The CDR3 has 16 residues. Germline values: CDR1 SEHNR, CDR2 FQNEAQ (reference sequence). Losses at the gene ends were 3 bases for V and 3 bases for J; bases not matched to a gene: 10. The CDR3: CASSLPRDRIYYGYTF. Written as DNA, the CDR3 is TGTGCCAGCAGCTTGCCGCGGGACAGAATATACTATGGCTACACCTTC.

Of note for this clone: Other DNA sequences of this sample code for an identical CDR3. J is TRBJ1-5 and V is TRBV7-2; no clear D gene. The CDR3 spans 13 residues. Germline CDR1 and CDR2: SGHTA and FQGNSA. The germline V and J ends were trimmed by 3 bases and 1 base, with 4 bases remaining between them. The CDR3, as DNA: TGTGCCAGCAGCTTGGCCAGCAATCAGCCCCAGCATTTT. It encodes CASSLASNQPQHF.

V gene TRBV5-1 combines with J gene TRBJ1-4; TRBD1 matches at 12 bases. The CDR3 extends over 16 amino acids. Germline V gene lookup returns CDR1 SGHRS and CDR2 YFSETQ. The V gene end was trimmed by 1 base and the J gene end by 6 bases; junction bases not matched to a gene: 4. CDR3 region: CASSLSGTGGHEKLFF. The CDR3 nucleotides are TGCGCCAGCAGCTTGTCCGGGACAGGGGGCCATGAAAAACTGTTTTTT.

V is TRBV25-1 and J is TRBJ1-1; TRBD1 aligns across 10 bases. CDR1 and CDR2 (germline): MGHDK, SYGVNS. J was trimmed by 4 bases and V by 1 base; bases with no gene match: 12. This CDR3 region has 18 residues. The CDR3 region is CASSEWATGGVSGTEAFF. The CDR3 DNA sequence: TGTGCCAGCAGTGAATGGGCGACAGGGGGCGTTTCAGGCACTGAAGCTTTCTTT.

This clone has just one count. The genes are TRBV6-6 and TRBJ1-1; no reliable D call. Germline V gene lookup returns CDR1 MNHNY and CDR2 SVGAGI (reference sequence). This CDR3 spans 11 amino acids. V gave up 4 bases and J gave up 6 bases, with 6 bases separating them. Written as DNA, the CDR3 is TGTGCCAGCAGTTCCGGGTCTGAAGCTTTCTTT. The encoded protein is CASSSGSEAFF.

The V gene is TRBV5-5, the J gene TRBJ1-1, with D hard to call. The germline gives CDR1 SGHKS, CDR2 YYEKEE (reference sequence). This CDR3 is 17 amino acids long. V was cut by 3 bases and J by 4 bases, with 22 bases left in between. CDR3 coding DNA: TGTGCCAGCAGCTCATCCCCGAGCGGAGTAAAGGGCACTGAAGCTTTCTTT. This gives the protein CASSSSPSGVKGTEAFF. The full variable domain, completed using reference TRBV5-5 and TRBJ1-1, is DAGVTQSPTHLIKTRGQQVTLRCSPISGHKSVSWYQQVLGQGPQFIFQYYEKEERGRGNFPDRFSARQFPNYSSELNVNALLLGDSALYLCASSSSPSGVKGTEAFFGQGTRLTVV.

This clone was found once. The CDR3 spells CASSAQQGLLYEQYF. CDR3 nucleotides: TGCGCCAGCAGCGCCCAACAGGGCCTCCTCTACGAGCAGTACTTC. The chain combines TRBV5-1 with TRBJ2-7; a possible D gene is TRBD1 (6 bases). Germline V gene lookup returns CDR1 SGHRS and CDR2 YFSETQ. This CDR3 contains 15 residues. Trimming shortened V by 4 bases and J by 3 bases, and 17 bases separated the two germline ends.

This chain joins TRBV10-3 and TRBJ1-6; the D is unclear. The CDR3 extends over 13 amino acids. V was pared by 3 bases and J by 10 bases, with 10 bases between. CDR1 and CDR2 from the germline V gene are ENHRY and SYGVKD. CDR3 in amino acids: CAISEAPLSPLHF. Written as DNA, the CDR3 is TGTGCCATCAGTGAAGCCCCCCTGTCACCCCTCCACTTT.

J is TRBJ2-7 and V is TRBV19; 8 positions match TRBD1. The germline V gene has CDR1 LNHDA and CDR2 SQIVND (reference sequence). This CDR3 region has 15 residues. V trimming: 7 bases; J trimming: 4 bases; junction bases outside the gene matches: 12. CDR3 amino acids: CASTRGTGIGYEQYF. CDR3 coding DNA: TGTGCCAGTACCCGGGGGACAGGAATCGGGTACGAGCAGTACTTC.